Reported below is one TCR beta chain. This clone's antigen is unknown. No much larger clone is present one base from it, and per-base qualities are unavailable. The library was built by means of the immunoSEQ multiplex PCR assay. A mixture of 60 forward primers for TCR Vbeta segments and 13 reverse primers for TCR Jbeta segments was used in the multiplex PCR. The CDR3 region of rearranged TCR beta genes was amplified from genomic DNA by a multiplex PCR assay. The Illumina HiSeq System was used to sequence the amplified TCR beta libraries as 87-base-pair reads. The authors' analysis ran thus. A later analysis tallied 80 million to 95 million unique TCR beta chains across the 666 repertoires, and approximately 11 million of those chains were shared by two or more donors. Raw reads were error-corrected and collapsed into unique sequences with a nearest-neighbor algorithm that merged closely related sequences to remove PCR and sequencing errors. CDR3 sequences were aligned to IMGT reference sequences to assign V, D and J gene segments. For a sequence to be retained, a match of at least six nucleotides to both a V gene segment and a J gene segment was required. Rearrangements were classified as productive when the CDR3 lacked stop codons and remained in frame with V and J, and all other rearrangements were classified as non-productive. Following IMGT convention, CDR3 was defined as the stretch from the second conserved V-encoded cysteine to the conserved J-encoded phenylalanine. Sequences without an unambiguous match to a single V gene segment were excluded from the earlier analysis of almost 600 of the donors. In an earlier analysis of some 590 of the donors, V segments were called functional above 56.7% productive rearrangements and were called segregating when the between-donor standard deviation exceeded 5%. A statistical classification framework was developed to diagnose cytomegalovirus status using the catalog of TCR beta chain sequences. V and J gene assignment, in a later analysis, came from comparing TCR nucleotide sequences with IMGT/GENE-DB human TR gene sequences. The TCRdist pipeline was used in a later analysis to assign CDR3 sequences and most-parsimonious VDJ recombination scenarios. A later analysis defined each TCR beta chain by its CDR3 amino acid sequence plus V-gene family, and excluded reads lacking a unique V-gene family. A later analysis removed 592 highly shared, low-generation-probability nucleotide sequences to deal with suspected cross-contamination and a sequencing artifact. A later analysis calculated a clonal expansion index for each public chain from normalized within-repertoire ranks of inferred template counts. In a later analysis, generation probabilities were computed using a VDJ recombination model fitted to out-of-frame rearrangements, and the results were checked against IGoR. In a later analysis, TCR-TCR, TCR-HLA and TCR-CMV co-occurrence was scored with hypergeometric tests, and a repertoire-size bias correction was applied to TCR pairs. A later analysis estimated false discovery rates by permuting HLA or CMV assignments 20 times. In a later analysis, co-occurring TCRs were grouped using DBSCAN, with TCRdist sequence similarity added in when clustering inside HLA-allele-positive subsets. Co-occurrence clustering excluded repertoires with fewer than 30,000 or more than 120,000 public chains, plus five with anomalous nucleotide sharing. TCRdb mirrors the immuneACCESS table, restricted to in-frame sequences. Some clones are absent from its copies; in checked studies, under half trace to an unresolved V gene, and the reason for the others is unknown. The DNA was the basis for D and trimming; V, J and clone size are from that table. The sample has 150,000 to 200,000 clones on record, 75% to 85% of them singletons. The biggest ten clones account for about 1.9% of the sample.

The CDR3 sequence holds 16 residues, the cysteine and phenylalanine included. Kept here is only the CDR3 DNA, which spans 48 bases and is read in frame from base 1. Trimming accounts for 0 bases at V and 2 bases at J, while the number of junction bases matched to no gene is 1. The germline V gene encodes CDR1 MNHEY and CDR2 SMNVEV (reference sequence). The cohort consisted of 666 healthy bone marrow donors. All cohort members were sampled while nominally healthy, although unrecorded immune exposures were likely present. The donor was CMV seronegative and belonged to the group of 320 or so seronegative cohort members. Every donor gave a peripheral blood sample, and the peripheral blood mononuclear cells from that sample were used for TCR beta sequencing. The Qiagen DNeasy Blood Extraction Kit was used to extract genomic DNA from the blood cell samples. The data stem from a study of cytomegalovirus exposure and HLA in healthy donors (dated by TCRdb to 2016 to 2017). Regarding the complete study: An earlier analysis of about 530 of the donors reported 250 to 350 Gb of sequence data and approximately 120 million unique TCR beta sequences obtained from roughly 170 million T cells. An early release covering some 640 HLA-typed donors comprised approximately 290 gigabases of sequencing data and tens of millions of unique TCR sequences. Of the roughly 410 genotyped donors, roughly 80% were placed in the genetic ancestry cluster associated with self-reported Caucasian donors. The aim of the study was to test whether cataloging public T cell receptors could identify signatures of past pathogen exposure. The study profiled the T cell repertoires of 550 to 700 subjects by immunosequencing and related them to cytomegalovirus serostatus. Besides the first cohort of around 670 subjects, a separate validation cohort made up of some 110 different subjects was used. The study combined high-throughput TCR immunosequencing, statistical association of individual TCRs with disease status, and machine learning to predict cytomegalovirus infection status. To study patterns of TCR occurrence, a later analysis re-analyzed previously published TCR beta repertoires from just over 650 donors and added high-resolution HLA genotyping. The later analysis used no new phenotypic data to find candidate immune exposures, relying instead on TCR beta sequences and their occurrence across donors. An earlier analysis of several hundred of the donors applied high-throughput TCR beta sequencing to assess whether each TCR beta V gene segment acted as functional or pseudogenic. Donor age, sex, ethnicity and CMV serostatus were collected together with the repertoire data. A later genetic analysis took genome-wide SNP genotypes for about three fifths of the 666 donors and used that subset as a discovery cohort. Every discovery cohort repertoire had been produced on one sequencing platform. HLA typing covered class I and class II loci at four-digit resolution. Typing coverage varied by locus: about 629-640 donors for A, B, C, DRB1 and DQB1; about 520 for DQA1; over 600 for DPA1; approximately 490 for DPB1. Because of strong linkage in the cohort, roughly five DR-DQ haplotypes were treated as single units for association and clustering. Across 398 genotyped donors of the cohort, an average of approximately 220,000 unique TCR beta nucleotide sequences per donor were sequenced, and roughly 17% of those sequences were non-productive.

On the study overall, not on this receptor specifically: Several of the top co-occurrence clusters appeared to be linked to parvovirus B19, influenza, CMV and Epstein-Barr virus, according to a later analysis. Compared with equally common non-associated chains, HLA-associated TCR beta chains in a later analysis were more clonally expanded and had lower generation probabilities. For the cohort, immune exposure information was limited to CMV serostatus. At a false discovery rate of 0.05, a later analysis linked approximately 18,000 TCR beta sequences to specific HLA alleles. In a later genetic analysis, a missense DCLRE1C variant was associated with V-gene and J-gene trimming of TCR beta chains, and the association was replicated in an independent cohort. According to a later analysis, most CMV-associated TCR beta chains appeared to be HLA-restricted, and the HLA associations seemed to be driven largely by CMV exposure. Because counts were too low, 15 to 20 rarely observed V segments, including chromosome 9 orphons, were left out of the earlier analysis of approximately 500 of the donors. Correlated functional status among segregating V segments might reflect linkage disequilibrium, but an unknown experimental factor could not be ruled out. According to a later genetic analysis, donors in an Asian-associated ancestry cluster had fewer N-insertions in productive TCRs than the roughly 670-donor mean. When HLA alleles, especially DR and DQ, strongly co-occurred, TCR associations were difficult to assign to individual alleles. The cohort was sequenced for TCR beta chains only, and without alpha or paired-chain data the features that could be detected were limited. A further reported finding was that TCR beta sequences accurately predicted the HLA-A and HLA-B alleles for most subjects in the first cohort. Three of the identified cytomegalovirus-associated TCR beta chains were confirmed in vitro to be specific for cytomegalovirus antigens. The classifier was reported to diagnose cytomegalovirus status with high specificity and sensitivity in both the original and validation cohorts. In a later analysis, the rate of TCR association differed among HLA loci, with DRB1 alleles having the most associated TCRs and HLA-C alleles having the fewest. Because the 87-base-pair reads could not distinguish some IMGT-functional V segments, including TRBV6-2 and TRBV6-3, those segments were excluded. A group of highly shared sequence variants was considered likely to be a technical artifact of the sequencing pipeline. An earlier analysis of 450 to 750 of the donors showed that most TCR beta V segments appeared in productive rearrangements either about 90% or about 30% of the time, which broadly matched IMGT annotations. In the study, around 150 TCR beta chains were listed as associated with cytomegalovirus. Because HLA typing was unavailable for some donors at each locus, only the typed subset was used in association tests. Roughly uniform sequencing depth across donors was assumed in presence/absence analyses, although this assumption may not hold. Most TCR sequences were observed very rarely across donors, whereas some public TCRs were present in many individuals. According to the authors, the approach could potentially be generalized to other disease states and immunological phenotypes.

This sequence was found in a woman in her late teens or twenties in good health and CMV-seronegative. Here the chain combines TRBV27 and TRBJ2-5, with 12 bases in between that match TRBD2. The specimen sequenced was PBMCs. The bases are TGTGCCAGCAGTTTATCCGGGACTAGCGGGCAAGAGACCCAGTACTTC. The encoded protein is CASSLSGTSGQETQYF.